The T cell receptor (beta chain) under discussion was sequenced for a study of blood T cell repertoires in COVID-19 (dated by TCRdb to about 2020). With respect to the entire study: Samples from collaborators originated in the United States, Italy and Spain and spanned both the acute and convalescent phases of COVID-19. The material from the prospective study consisted of cDNA or gDNA derived from T cells, B-cell-depleted T cells, or PBMCs. The dataset comprised deeply sampled blood TCRbeta repertoires from subjects exposed to, actively infected with, or recovered from COVID-19. The repertoires were released in a freely available public database meant as a resource for research on the immune response to SARS-CoV-2. The samples were drawn from the first 160 participants of the ongoing ImmuneRACE study and from more than 1,000 subjects provided by 6 global collaborators. Sample metadata almost always included a de-identified subject ID, COVID-19 status, age in years and sex. Where available, HLA class I and class II types were taken from metadata supplied by the sample provider and were not determined by assay-based typing.

The CDR3 goes from the cysteine to the phenylalanine over 14 residues. The entry retains the CDR3 DNA only, 42 bases that are in frame from base 1. The CDR1 and CDR2 encoded by the germline V gene are MGHRA and YSYEKL. Trimmed from V: 1 base; trimmed from J: 6 bases; junction bases lacking a gene match: 2. TCRbeta CDR3 regions were amplified from genomic DNA by means of the immunoSEQ Assay, a bias-controlled multiplex PCR. Per the original workflow: Nucleated cell counts per sample were estimated from amplification of reference gene primers within the assay. Sequence reads were collapsed and filtered to measure the absolute abundance of every unique TCRbeta CDR3 rearrangement. Productive Simpson clonality was computed per sample as the square root of Simpson's diversity index over productive rearrangements. TCRdb's version of the immuneACCESS table is confined to in-frame rearrangements and falls short of the full clone set. An unresolved V gene accounts for under half of the shortfall where checked; the remainder is of unknown origin. V and J calls plus clone size are reproduced from that table; the DNA served to infer D and trimming. The sample table records 300,000 to 400,000 clones; around nine tenths of these occur just once. Clones ranked in the top ten supply about 7.3% of the sample.

Comments on this clone: Its antigen remains undetermined. No qualities accompany the bases; no much larger clone lies one base away.

Here is what the overall study found, with its caveats: The amount of clinical and demographic metadata varied by source and participant and was provided uncurated.

One collaborating source in Seattle enrolled patients during active infection and followed them longitudinally through the course of disease. Whole blood was collected in K2EDTA tubes by collaborating institutions according to the institutions' own protocols. For TCRbeta analysis, collaborators shipped samples in one of three forms: frozen whole blood, isolated PBMCs, or DNA extracted from either of those sample types. The receptor comes from a woman in her 70s with COVID-19, enrolled during active disease. Recombination linked TRBV4-1 to TRBJ2-4, with TRBD1 identical over 8 junction bases. Sequencing was carried out using peripheral blood. The nucleotide sequence is TGCGCCAGCAGCCAAGGAGGACAGGGAAACATTCAGTACTTC. Its protein product is CASSQGGQGNIQYF.